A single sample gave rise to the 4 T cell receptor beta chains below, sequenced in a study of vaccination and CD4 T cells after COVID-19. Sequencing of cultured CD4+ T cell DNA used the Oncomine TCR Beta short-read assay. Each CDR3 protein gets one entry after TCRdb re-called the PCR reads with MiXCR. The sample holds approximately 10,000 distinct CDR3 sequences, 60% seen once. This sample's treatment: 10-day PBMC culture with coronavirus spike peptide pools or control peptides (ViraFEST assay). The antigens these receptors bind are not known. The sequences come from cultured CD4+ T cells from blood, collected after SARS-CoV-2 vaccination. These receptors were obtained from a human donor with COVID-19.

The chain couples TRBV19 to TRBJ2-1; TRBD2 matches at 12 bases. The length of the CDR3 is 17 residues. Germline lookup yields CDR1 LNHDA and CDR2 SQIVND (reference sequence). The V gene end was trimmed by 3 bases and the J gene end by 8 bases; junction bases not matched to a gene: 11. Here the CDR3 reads CASSIDGGTSGWDEQFF. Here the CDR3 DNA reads TGTGCCAGTAGTATCGACGGTGGGACTAGCGGGTGGGATGAGCAGTTCTTC. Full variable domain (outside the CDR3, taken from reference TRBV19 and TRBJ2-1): DGGITQSPKYLFRKEGQNVTLSCEQNLNHDAMYWYRQDPGQGLRLIYYSQIVNDFQKGDIAEGYSVSREKKESFPLTVTSAQKNPTAFYLCASSIDGGTSGWDEQFFGPGTRLTVL.

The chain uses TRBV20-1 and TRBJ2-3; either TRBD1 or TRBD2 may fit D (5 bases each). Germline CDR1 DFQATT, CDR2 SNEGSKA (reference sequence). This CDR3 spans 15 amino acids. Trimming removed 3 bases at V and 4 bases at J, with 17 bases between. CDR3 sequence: CSARGVASSPDTQYF. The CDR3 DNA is TGCAGTGCTAGGGGGGTGGCGAGCTCCCCAGATACGCAGTATTTT.

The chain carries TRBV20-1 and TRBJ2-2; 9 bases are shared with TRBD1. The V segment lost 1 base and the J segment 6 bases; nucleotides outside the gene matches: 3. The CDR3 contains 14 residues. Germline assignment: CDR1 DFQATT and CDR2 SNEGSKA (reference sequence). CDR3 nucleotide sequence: TGCAGTGCTAGAGGGGACAGGGTCCCCGGGGAGCTGTTTTTT. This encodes CSARGDRVPGELFF.

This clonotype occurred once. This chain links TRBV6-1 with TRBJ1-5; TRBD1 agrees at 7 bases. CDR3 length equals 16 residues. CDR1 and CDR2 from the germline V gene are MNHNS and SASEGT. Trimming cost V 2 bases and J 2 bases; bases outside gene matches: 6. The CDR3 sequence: CASSENRGVGNQPQHF. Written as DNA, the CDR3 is TGTGCCAGCAGTGAAAACAGGGGTGTTGGCAATCAGCCCCAGCATTTT.